This is a list of T cell receptor beta chains from one sample in a study of identical twins. TCRdb reprocessed the 5' RACE reads via MiXCR and lists one record per CDR3 protein. The sample has 470,000 or so distinct CDR3 sequences; 24% are singletons. The same data also went into a second study, on T cells expressing NK-cell markers.

Sequencing input: CD4+ T cells sorted from blood. The receptors here all came from a woman between 18 and 30 years old in good health. Both conserved end residues are part of each CDR3. The D gene is left open where the match is weak. Not all rows give a size; the values are once, few, many and, for expanded clones, a class.

j_call	clone_size	d_call	v_call	cdr3_nt	cdr3_aa
TRBJ1-1	.	.	TRBV5-1	TGCGCCAGCAGCTTGGTCAGCACGAGGACCAACACTGAAGCTTTCTTT	CASSLVSTRTNTEAFF
TRBJ2-3	many	TRBD2	TRBV29-1	TGCAGCGTTGGATTGGGCGGGAGGGCCGGAGATACGCAGTATTTT	CSVGLGGRAGDTQYF
TRBJ2-3	few	.	TRBV7-2	TGTGCCAGCGTAAGGAAGGGGGAAGGCACAGATACGCAGTATTTT	CASVRKGEGTDTQYF
TRBJ1-4	.	TRBD1	TRBV29-1	TGCAGCGCCGAGCAGGGGGGGGATGAAAAACTGTTTTTT	CSAEQGGDEKLFF
TRBJ1-3	.	.	TRBV6-1	TGTGCCAGCAGTGGTGGGGCGCGTGGAAACACCATATATTTT	CASSGGARGNTIYF
TRBJ2-5	few	.	TRBV5-1	TGCGCCAGCAGCTCGGACACGCAAGAGACCCAGTACTTC	CASSSDTQETQYF
TRBJ2-3	.	.	TRBV5-1	TGCGCCAGCAGCCAGGGGACCGGGACAGATACGCAGTATTTT	CASSQGTGTDTQYF
TRBJ2-2	.	.	TRBV20-1	TGCAGTGCTGTTTACGACGGGGAGCTGTTTTTT	CSAVYDGELFF
TRBJ2-6	few	TRBD1	TRBV10-3	TGTGCCTCCACCAGCCAGACAGGGTATGGGGCCAACGTCCTGACTTTC	CASTSQTGYGANVLTF
TRBJ2-5	.	TRBD2	TRBV15	TGTGCCACCAGCAGAGAAGAAGGGCTAGCGGGGATGAAGACCCAGTACTTC	CATSREEGLAGMKTQYF
TRBJ2-3	.	.	TRBV29-1	TGCAGCGTTGGGACGCCAGGGGTGAGGACAGATACGCAGTATTTT	CSVGTPGVRTDTQYF
TRBJ2-3	few	.	TRBV11-3	TGTGCCAGCAGCTTTGGTGTTGGGGGGCCAAACACAGATACGCAGTATTTT	CASSFGVGGPNTDTQYF
TRBJ1-1	few	TRBD1	TRBV12-3/TRBV12-4	TGTGCCAGCAGCTTCCGGGACAGGGTAACTGAAGCTTTCTTT	CASSFRDRVTEAFF